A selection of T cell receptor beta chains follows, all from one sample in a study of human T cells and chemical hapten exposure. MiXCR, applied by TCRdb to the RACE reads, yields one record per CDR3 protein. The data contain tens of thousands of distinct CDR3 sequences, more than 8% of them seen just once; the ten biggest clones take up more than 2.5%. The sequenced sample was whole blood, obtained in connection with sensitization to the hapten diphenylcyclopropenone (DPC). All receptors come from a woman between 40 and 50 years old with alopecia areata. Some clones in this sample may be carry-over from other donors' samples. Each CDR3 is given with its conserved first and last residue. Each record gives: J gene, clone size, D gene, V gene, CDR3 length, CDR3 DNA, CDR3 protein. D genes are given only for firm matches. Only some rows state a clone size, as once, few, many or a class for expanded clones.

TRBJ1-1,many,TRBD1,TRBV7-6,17,TGTGCCAGCAGCACCCACGGAGGGGGCGAGAAGGACCTTGAAGCTTTCTTT,CASSTHGGGEKDLEAFF
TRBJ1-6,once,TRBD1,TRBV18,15,TGTGCCAGCTCATTAGGGACAGGGATTTCCTCACCCCTCCACTTT,CASSLGTGISSPLHF
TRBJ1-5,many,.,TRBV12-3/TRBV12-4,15,TGTGCCAGCAGTTTAAAGGGTAGGAGCAATCAGCCCCAGCATTTT,CASSLKGRSNQPQHF
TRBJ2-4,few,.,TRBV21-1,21,TGTGCCAGCAGCAAAGCCAGCCCGGGACAGGGAATTTCATCAGCCAAAAACATTCAGTACTTC,CASSKASPGQGISSAKNIQYF
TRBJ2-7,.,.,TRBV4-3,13,TGCGCCAGCAGACTTGGGACCGATTCCGAGCAGTACTTC,CASRLGTDSEQYF
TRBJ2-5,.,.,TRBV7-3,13,TGTGCCAGCAGCTTAAACAGGGAAGAGACCCAGTACTTC,CASSLNREETQYF
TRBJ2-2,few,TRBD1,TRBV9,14,TGTGCCAGCAGTGACAGGGGAAACACCGGGGAGCTGTTTTTT,CASSDRGNTGELFF
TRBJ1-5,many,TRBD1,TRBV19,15,TGTGCCAGTACCATGGACAGGTTAAGCAATCAGCCCCAGCATTTT,CASTMDRLSNQPQHF
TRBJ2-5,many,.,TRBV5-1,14,TGCGCCAGCAGCTTCGCGCTGCTGGCAGAGACCCAGTACTTC,CASSFALLAETQYF
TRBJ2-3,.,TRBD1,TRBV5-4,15,TGTGCCAGCAGCACAGCCGGGACAGGCACAGATACGCAGTATTTT,CASSTAGTGTDTQYF
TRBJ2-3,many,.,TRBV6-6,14,TGTGCCAGCAGTTACGTTGGAGGGGAAGATACGCAGTATTTT,CASSYVGGEDTQYF
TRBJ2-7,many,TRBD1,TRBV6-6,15,TGTGCCAGCAGTACCCCAGGACAGGGAGCCTACGAGCAGTACTTC,CASSTPGQGAYEQYF
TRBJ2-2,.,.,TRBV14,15,TGTGCCAGCAGCCAAAGTGGGAGGAACACCGGGGAGCTGTTTTTT,CASSQSGRNTGELFF
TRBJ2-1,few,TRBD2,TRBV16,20,TGTGCCAGCAGCCAACCCGCCTCTACACCAGCGGGGGCCTACTACAATGAGCAGTTCTTC,CASSQPASTPAGAYYNEQFF
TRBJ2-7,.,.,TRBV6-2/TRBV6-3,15,TGTGCCAGCAGTTACCTGGGATTAGAAGGCGACGAGCAGTACTTC,CASSYLGLEGDEQYF
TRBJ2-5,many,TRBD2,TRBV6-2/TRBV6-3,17,TGTGCCAGCAGTTTACAAGGGGCGGGGGGCCCCCAAGAGACCCAGTACTTC,CASSLQGAGGPQETQYF
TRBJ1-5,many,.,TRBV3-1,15,TGTGCCAGCAGCCAGGGACTTCAAATGAGTCAGCCCCAGCATTTT,CASSQGLQMSQPQHF
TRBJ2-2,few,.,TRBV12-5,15,TGTGCTAGTGGTCTGGACAACTATCCCTCCGGGGAGCTGTTTTTT,CASGLDNYPSGELFF
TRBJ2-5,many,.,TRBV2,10,TGTGCCAGCCGGTGGTCAAAAATACACTTC,CASRWSKIHF
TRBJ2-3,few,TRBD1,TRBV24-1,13,TGTGCCACCTCCGGGACAGGGTCGGACACGCAGTATTTT,CATSGTGSDTQYF
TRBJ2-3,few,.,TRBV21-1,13,TGTGCCAGCAGCCCAAACGCGATTTATACGCAGTATTTT,CASSPNAIYTQYF
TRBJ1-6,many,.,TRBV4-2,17,TGTGCCAGCTCAACGTGGGGCTGGACGTCCTATAATTCACCCCTCCACTTT,CASSTWGWTSYNSPLHF
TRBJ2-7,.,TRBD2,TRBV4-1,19,TGCGCCAGCAGCCAAGAATTACTAGCGGGGGACCCGAGCTCCTACGAGCAGTACTTC,CASSQELLAGDPSSYEQYF
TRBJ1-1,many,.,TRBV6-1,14,TGTGCCAGCAGTGGCCGCGGGGGGCTCGCTGAAGCTTTCTTT,CASSGRGGLAEAFF
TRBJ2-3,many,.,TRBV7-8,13,TGTGCCAGCATCGCCGCGCGCACAGATACGCAGTATTTT,CASIAARTDTQYF
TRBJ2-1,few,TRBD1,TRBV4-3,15,TGCGCCAGCAGCCCAGCGGGGACAGGGGGTCGCGAGCAGTTCTTC,CASSPAGTGGREQFF
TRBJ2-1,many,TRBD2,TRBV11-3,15,TGTGCCAGCAGCCCTAGGGGCGGGGGGGCCGGTGAGCAGTTCTTC,CASSPRGGGAGEQFF
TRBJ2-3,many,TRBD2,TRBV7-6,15,TGTGCCAGCAGCTCGGAGGCGCGGGGGACAGATACGCAGTATTTT,CASSSEARGTDTQYF
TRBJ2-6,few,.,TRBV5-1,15,TGCGCCAGCAGCTTGGAGGCAGCTGGGGCCAACGTCCTGACTTTC,CASSLEAAGANVLTF
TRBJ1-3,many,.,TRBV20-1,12,TGCAGTGCTAGAGATAGGGGGAACACCATATATTTT,CSARDRGNTIYF
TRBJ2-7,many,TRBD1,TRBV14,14,TGTGCCAGCAGCCAGGCCGACAGGGGATGGGAGCAGTACTTC,CASSQADRGWEQYF
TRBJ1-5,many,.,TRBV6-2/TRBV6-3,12,TGTGCCATCGGGGGTTACGGTCAGCCCCAGCATTTT,CAIGGYGQPQHF
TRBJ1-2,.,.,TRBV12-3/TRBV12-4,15,TGTGCCAGCAGTTACCGAGGGGGACTATCCAATGGCTACACCTTC,CASSYRGGLSNGYTF
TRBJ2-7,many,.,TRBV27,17,TGTGCCAGCAGTTCCATGCGTACCATAGATGTGTCCAACGAGCAGTACTTC,CASSSMRTIDVSNEQYF
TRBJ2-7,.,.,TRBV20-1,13,TGCAGTGCTAGAGATCCTGGGGGCCGCGAGCAGTACTTC,CSARDPGGREQYF
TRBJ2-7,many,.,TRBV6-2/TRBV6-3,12,TGTGCCAGCAGTTTCGGATTCTACGAGCAGTACTTC,CASSFGFYEQYF
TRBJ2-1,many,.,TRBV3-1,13,TGTGCCAGCAGCCAAGCTTTGATCAATGAGCAGTTCTTC,CASSQALINEQFF